The T cell receptor beta chain under discussion was sequenced for a study of identical twins' blood T cells. Whole-study results and caveats: Each donor's most abundant TCRbeta clonotypes shared more CDR3 sequences with her twin than unrelated donors.

Points on this clonotype: Antigen unknown.

All three twin pairs grew up together with likely shared infections and vaccines. Germline CDR1 is MDHEN and CDR2 is SYDVKM. This CDR3 contains 12 residues. V lost 1 base to trimming and J lost 4 bases, with 2 bases between them. Per the study methods: Clonotypes per individual ranged from about 85,000 to nearly 500,000. TCRdb analysed the 5' RACE reads with MiXCR anew, one entry per CDR3 protein. None of the V and J calls come from the authors' own analysis; TCRdb made them. This sample has a few hundred thousand distinct CDR3 sequences, with about 28% found just once. The chain links TRBV28 to TRBJ1-3; D remains unclear. The sequencing sample was made of PBMCs. The TCR originated in a woman between 18 and 50 years old in good health. The CDR3 region is CASSLLGNTIYF. The CDR3 nucleotides read TGTGCCAGCAGTTTATTAGGAAACACCATATATTTT. Using reference TRBV28 and TRBJ1-3 for the parts outside the CDR3, the full variable domain is DVKVTQSSRYLVKRTGEKVFLECVQDMDHENMFWYRQDPGLGLRLIYFSYDVKMKEKGDIPEGYSVSREKKERFSLILESASTNQTSMYLCASSLLGNTIYFGEGSWLTVV.